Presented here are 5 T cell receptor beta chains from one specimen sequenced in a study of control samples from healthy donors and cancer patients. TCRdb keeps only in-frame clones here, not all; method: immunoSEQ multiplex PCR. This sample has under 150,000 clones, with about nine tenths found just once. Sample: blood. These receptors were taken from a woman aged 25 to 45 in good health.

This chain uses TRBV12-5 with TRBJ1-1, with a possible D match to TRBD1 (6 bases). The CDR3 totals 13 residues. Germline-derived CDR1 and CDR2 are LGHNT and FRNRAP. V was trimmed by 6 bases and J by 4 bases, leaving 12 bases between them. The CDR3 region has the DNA TGTGCTAGTGGCCCCACAGGGAGCACTGAAGCTTTCTTT. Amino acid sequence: CASGPTGSTEAFF.

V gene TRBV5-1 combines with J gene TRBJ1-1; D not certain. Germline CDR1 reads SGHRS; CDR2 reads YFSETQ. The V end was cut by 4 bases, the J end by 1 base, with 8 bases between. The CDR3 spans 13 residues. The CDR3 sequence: CASSIQENTEAFF. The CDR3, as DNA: TGCGCCAGCAGCATACAAGAGAACACTGAAGCTTTCTTT.

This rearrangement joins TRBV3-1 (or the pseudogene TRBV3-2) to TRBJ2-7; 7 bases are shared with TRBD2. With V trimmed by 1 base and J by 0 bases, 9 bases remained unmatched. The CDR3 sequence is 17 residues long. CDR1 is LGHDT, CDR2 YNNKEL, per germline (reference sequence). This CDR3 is CASSQGVAGLYSYEQYF. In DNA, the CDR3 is TGTGCCAGCAGCCAAGGAGTAGCGGGCCTTTACTCCTACGAGCAGTACTTC.

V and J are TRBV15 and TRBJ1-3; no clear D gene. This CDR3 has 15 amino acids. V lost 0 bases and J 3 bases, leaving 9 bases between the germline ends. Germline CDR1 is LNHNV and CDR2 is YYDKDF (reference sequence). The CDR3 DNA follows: TGTGCCACCAGCAGAGATCACGGGGATGGAAACACCATATATTTT. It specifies CATSRDHGDGNTIYF.

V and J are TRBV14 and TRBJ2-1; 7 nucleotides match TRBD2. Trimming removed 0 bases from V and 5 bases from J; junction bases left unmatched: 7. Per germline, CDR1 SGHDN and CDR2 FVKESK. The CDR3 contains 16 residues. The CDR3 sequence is CASSQDVGAGDNEQFF. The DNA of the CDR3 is TGTGCCAGCAGCCAAGATGTAGGGGCGGGAGACAATGAGCAGTTCTTC.